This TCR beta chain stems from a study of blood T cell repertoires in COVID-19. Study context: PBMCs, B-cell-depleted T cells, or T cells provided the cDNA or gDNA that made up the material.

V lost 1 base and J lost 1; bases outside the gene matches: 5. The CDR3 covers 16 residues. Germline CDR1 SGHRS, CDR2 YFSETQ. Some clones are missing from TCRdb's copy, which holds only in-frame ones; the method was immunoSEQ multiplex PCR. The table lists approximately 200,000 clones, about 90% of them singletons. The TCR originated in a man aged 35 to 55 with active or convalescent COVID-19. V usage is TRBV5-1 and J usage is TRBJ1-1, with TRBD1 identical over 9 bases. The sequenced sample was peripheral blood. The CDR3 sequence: CASSLLGQGSNTEAFF. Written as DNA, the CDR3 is TGCGCCAGCAGCTTGCTGGGACAGGGTTCGAACACTGAAGCTTTCTTT.